A selection of T cell receptor beta chains follows, all from one sample in a study of technical replicates of blood from a handful of donors. Generated by immunoSEQ multiplex PCR, the TCRdb table keeps only in-frame clones and is missing some. The sample contains under 90,000 clones, approximately 97% of which appear only once. Input material: T cells isolated from PBMCs. The receptors here all came from a human donor in good health. Each CDR3 is given with its conserved first and last residue. D genes are given only for firm matches.

V gene	D gene	CDR3 length	J gene	CDR3 DNA	CDR3 protein
TRBV9	TRBD1	14	TRBJ2-7	TGTGCCAGCAGCGCCGGGACAGGGACCTACGAGCAGTACTTC	CASSAGTGTYEQYF
TRBV19	TRBD2	14	TRBJ2-1	TGTGCCAGTAGTCTAGCGGGATTGGGAAATGAGCAGTTCTTC	CASSLAGLGNEQFF
TRBV5-5	TRBD2	15	TRBJ2-7	TGTGCCAGCAGCATAGCGGGAAGCCACTCCTACGAGCAGTACTTC	CASSIAGSHSYEQYF
TRBV4-1	TRBD1	16	TRBJ2-3	TGCGCCAGCAGCACCTCCCGACAGGGCTTCGGGAATACGCAGTATTTT	CASSTSRQGFGNTQYF
TRBV29-1	-	12	TRBJ2-7	TGCAGCGTTTTAGGACGAGGGGGCGAGCAGTACTTC	CSVLGRGGEQYF
TRBV30	-	13	TRBJ2-7	TGTGCCTGGACACGGGGAGATCCTTCCGAGCAGTACTTC	CAWTRGDPSEQYF
TRBV5-6	TRBD1	15	TRBJ1-3	TGTGCCAGCAGCTCGGGACAGACCTCTGGAAACACCATATATTTT	CASSSGQTSGNTIYF
TRBV11-2	-	12	TRBJ2-3	TGTGCCAGCAGCTTACCGGCAGATACGCAGTATTTT	CASSLPADTQYF
TRBV5-1	-	15	TRBJ1-3	TGCGCCAGCAGCCGAGGACAGCTCTCTGGAAACACCATATATTTT	CASSRGQLSGNTIYF
TRBV7-2	TRBD2	13	TRBJ2-7	TGTGCCAGCAGCGCCGGGACTAGCTACGAGCAGTACTTC	CASSAGTSYEQYF
TRBV10-3	-	16	TRBJ1-1	TGTGCCATTGGGAGGGAAGGGGAAGGGCTGAACACTGAAGCTTTCTTT	CAIGREGEGLNTEAFF
TRBV11-3	-	13	TRBJ2-7	TGTGCCAGCAGCTCCACAGGGCCGGGGGAGCAGTACTTC	CASSSTGPGEQYF
TRBV6-5	-	14	TRBJ1-1	TGTGCCAGCAGGGTCGGGACTGCAGACACTGAAGCTTTCTTT	CASRVGTADTEAFF
TRBV14	-	15	TRBJ2-5	TGTGCCAGCAGCCAAGTCCCGGGAGTGCGAGAGACCCAGTACTTC	CASSQVPGVRETQYF
TRBV6-5	TRBD1	14	TRBJ1-1	TGTGCCAGCAGTCCCCAGGACAGGCACACTGAAGCTTTCTTT	CASSPQDRHTEAFF
TRBV5-6	TRBD1	16	TRBJ1-6	TGTGCCAGCAGCACCGGGACAGGATTATATAATTCACCCCTCCACTTT	CASSTGTGLYNSPLHF
TRBV7-6	TRBD1	15	TRBJ2-3	TGTGCCAGCAGCTTGGGAGGGACAGGGACAGATACGCAGTATTTT	CASSLGGTGTDTQYF
TRBV5-6	-	16	TRBJ2-7	TGTGCCAGCAGCCCCTCGCAGGGTCGATCGCTCTACGAGCAGTACTTC	CASSPSQGRSLYEQYF
TRBV29-1	-	14	TRBJ2-1	TGCAGCGTCGCTACTAGGGCGGGGTACAATGAGCAGTTCTTC	CSVATRAGYNEQFF
TRBV9	-	19	TRBJ1-2	TGTGCCAGCAGCGTAGATCCGCGACGGTTGAGACAGCCAAACTATGGCTACACCTTC	CASSVDPRRLRQPNYGYTF
TRBV7-9	-	14	TRBJ1-5	TGTGCCAGCAGCCTAACAGAGCTCGGTCAGCCCCAGCATTTT	CASSLTELGQPQHF
TRBV28	-	14	TRBJ2-4	TGTGCCAGCAGTTTTTTAGCGGCACGGAACATTCAGTACTTC	CASSFLAARNIQYF
TRBV4-1	-	17	TRBJ2-1	TGCGCCAGCAGCCAAGATTTACATCTTTCCTCCTACAATGAGCAGTTCTTC	CASSQDLHLSSYNEQFF
TRBV5-1	-	12	TRBJ2-1	TGCGCCAGCAGCTTAGGGGTATATGAGCAGTTCTTC	CASSLGVYEQFF
TRBV5-8	TRBD1	14	TRBJ1-5	TGTGCCAGCAGCCTTGGACAGGGGGGACAGCCCCAGCATTTT	CASSLGQGGQPQHF
TRBV19	-	13	TRBJ1-2	TGTGCCAGTAGTATCTGGGCCGGGGATGGCTACACCTTC	CASSIWAGDGYTF
TRBV28	-	15	TRBJ1-2	TGTGCCAGCATCACAGCGGAGGAATTCAACTATGGCTACACCTTC	CASITAEEFNYGYTF
TRBV15	TRBD1	15	TRBJ2-7	TGTGCCACCAGCAGTGTACCCGGGACAGCCTACGAGCAGTACTTC	CATSSVPGTAYEQYF
TRBV6-1	TRBD1	15	TRBJ2-7	TGTGCCAGCAGACTGACGGGACAGGGTAACTACGAGCAGTACTTC	CASRLTGQGNYEQYF
TRBV6-1	TRBD1	12	TRBJ1-5	TGTGCCAGCAGCGACTCAGGGGGCCGAGAGCATTTT	CASSDSGGREHF
TRBV9	-	12	TRBJ1-2	TGTGCCAGCAGCGTAGGAGCTTTTGGCTACACCTTC	CASSVGAFGYTF
TRBV5-1	-	19	TRBJ2-4	TGCGCCAGCAGCTTGGCCTTGTCGTCCCCAGGAGGGCCAAAAAACATTCAGTACTTC	CASSLALSSPGGPKNIQYF
TRBV6-1	TRBD2	17	TRBJ2-3	TGTGCCAGCAGTGAAGGCCCTAGCGGGGGGCTCACAGATACGCAGTATTTT	CASSEGPSGGLTDTQYF
TRBV2	-	14	TRBJ2-5	TGTGCCAGCAAACAGACAGTGTTACAAGAGACCCAGTACTTC	CASKQTVLQETQYF
TRBV29-1	-	12	TRBJ2-7	TGCAGCGTTGAAGATCAAAACTACGAGCAGTACTTC	CSVEDQNYEQYF
TRBV18	TRBD1	14	TRBJ2-7	TGTGCCAGCTCAGCCGGGACAGGCCCCTACGAGCAGTACTTC	CASSAGTGPYEQYF
TRBV11-2	-	13	TRBJ2-5	TGTGCCAGCAGCTACGGGACTCGAGAGACCCAGTACTTC	CASSYGTRETQYF
TRBV5-5	-	17	TRBJ2-6	TGTGCCAGCAGCTTGACTAGCAATTTGCCTGGGGCCAACGTCCTGACTTTC	CASSLTSNLPGANVLTF
TRBV27	-	13	TRBJ2-1	TGTGCCAGCAGTTTATTTGGACAACCCGAGCAGTTCTTC	CASSLFGQPEQFF
TRBV28	-	13	TRBJ1-2	TGTGCCAGCAGGGACGGGGGGATCTATGGCTACACCTTC	CASRDGGIYGYTF
TRBV10-2	-	12	TRBJ2-7	TGCGCCAGCAGTGAGTCGTCGTACGAGCAGTACTTC	CASSESSYEQYF
TRBV7-9	-	13	TRBJ1-2	TGTGCCAGCAGCTTTGAGGGCAACTATGGCTACACCTTC	CASSFEGNYGYTF
TRBV5-5	TRBD1	15	TRBJ2-7	TGTGCCAGCAGCTTACTCGGGGACAGGGAGGGCGAGCAGTACTTC	CASSLLGDREGEQYF
TRBV19	TRBD2	17	TRBJ2-1	TGTGCCAGTAGTAAGGGACTAGCGGGGGGGCCATACAATGAGCAGTTCTTC	CASSKGLAGGPYNEQFF
TRBV28	-	15	TRBJ2-7	TGTGCCAGCAGTAGTCCGGAGGGTAGTATCCACGAGCAGTACTTC	CASSSPEGSIHEQYF
TRBV4-1	TRBD1	16	TRBJ1-5	TGCGCCAGCAGCCAAGCGACAGGGGATGGCAATCAGCCCCAGCATTTT	CASSQATGDGNQPQHF
TRBV6-1	-	15	TRBJ2-1	TGTGCCAGCAGCGGGGGGCGGGGCCCTTACAATGAGCAGTTCTTC	CASSGGRGPYNEQFF
TRBV19	-	14	TRBJ1-5	TGTGCCACCGGGCAGGGGCAAGGCAATCAGCCCCAGCATTTT	CATGQGQGNQPQHF
TRBV28	-	15	TRBJ2-1	TGTGCCAGCACAACCGGGAGAGAAGTTTACAATGAGCAGTTCTTC	CASTTGREVYNEQFF
TRBV14	-	14	TRBJ2-7	TGTGCCAGCAGCCAACGACAGATGAACTACGAGCAGTACTTC	CASSQRQMNYEQYF
TRBV28	TRBD2	17	TRBJ2-7	TGTGCCACCCAACTCCGGCGACTAGCGGTGGAATCCTACGAGCAGTACTTC	CATQLRRLAVESYEQYF
TRBV5-8	-	13	TRBJ1-1	TGTGCCAGCAGCCTTGACAGAGACACTGAAGCTTTCTTT	CASSLDRDTEAFF
TRBV5-6	TRBD2	17	TRBJ2-3	TGTGCCAGCAGTTACCCCGCTAGCGGGAGGGTCCGGGATACGCAGTATTTT	CASSYPASGRVRDTQYF
TRBV14	-	13	TRBJ2-7	TGTGCCAGCAGCTACGAGCTGGGGGCCGAGCAGTACTTC	CASSYELGAEQYF
TRBV10-2	TRBD2	15	TRBJ2-2	TGCGCCAGCAGGGATCTAGCGGGAGTATCCGGGGAGCTGTTTTTT	CASRDLAGVSGELFF